This T cell receptor (beta chain) was obtained from a study of blood T cell repertoires in COVID-19 (dated by TCRdb to about 2020). Regarding the research as a whole: The collaborator samples originated in the United States, Italy and Spain and spanned the acute and convalescent phases of COVID-19. The material from the prospective study consisted of cDNA or gDNA derived from T cells, B-cell-depleted T cells, or PBMCs. The repertoires were made available in a free public database intended to serve as a resource for research on the immune response to SARS-CoV-2. The samples were drawn from two sources: the first 160 participants of the ongoing ImmuneRACE study, and 950 to 1,500 subjects contributed by 6 global collaborators. Where available, HLA class I and class II types were obtained from metadata supplied by the sample provider rather than from assay-based typing. Subjects who had been exposed to COVID-19, were actively infected with it, or had recovered from it provided the deeply sampled blood TCRbeta repertoires that made up the dataset. Sample metadata almost always included a de-identified subject ID, COVID-19 status, age in years and sex.

TCRbeta CDR3 regions were amplified from genomic DNA by means of the immunoSEQ Assay, a bias-controlled multiplex PCR. On the authors' methods: Within the assay, amplification of reference gene primers was used to estimate how many nucleated cells each sample contained. Sequence reads were collapsed and filtered to measure the absolute abundance of every unique TCRbeta CDR3 rearrangement. For each sample, productive Simpson clonality was calculated as the square root of Simpson's diversity index across productive rearrangements. The clones in this table, taken by TCRdb from immuneACCESS, are in-frame only. Not every clone is retained; where verified, under half of the shortfall comes from an unresolved V gene, and the cause of the rest is unknown. V and J calls plus clone size are reproduced from that table; the DNA served to infer D and trimming. The sample records about 220,000 clones, approximately 78% of which are singletons. About 4.8% of the sample rests with the top ten.

Trimming costs V 0 bases and J 0 bases, and their ends lie 6 bases apart. The germline V gene yields KGHDR for CDR1 and SFDVKD for CDR2. The CDR3 measures 15 amino acids from cysteine to phenylalanine. CDR3 DNA is the only sequence kept; it has 45 bases, read in frame from the first base. Paper-wide results and their limitations: The amount of clinical and demographic metadata varied by source and participant and was provided uncurated.

At one collaborating source in Seattle, patients were enrolled during active infection and were followed longitudinally through the course of disease. Collaborating institutions collected whole blood in K2EDTA tubes following their own protocols. For TCRbeta analysis, collaborators shipped samples as frozen whole blood, isolated PBMCs, or DNA extracted from either of those sample types. On this clone: Its antigen specificity is not known. No much larger clone exists at a distance of one base, and base qualities are not known.

The TCR was taken from a woman in her 70s with COVID-19, enrolled during active disease. Input material: peripheral blood. The rearranged chain carries TRBV24-1 and TRBJ2-3; no D gene is confidently identified. The DNA reads TGTGCCACCAGTGATTTGACGGGTAGCACAGATACGCAGTATTTT. This yields the protein CATSDLTGSTDTQYF.